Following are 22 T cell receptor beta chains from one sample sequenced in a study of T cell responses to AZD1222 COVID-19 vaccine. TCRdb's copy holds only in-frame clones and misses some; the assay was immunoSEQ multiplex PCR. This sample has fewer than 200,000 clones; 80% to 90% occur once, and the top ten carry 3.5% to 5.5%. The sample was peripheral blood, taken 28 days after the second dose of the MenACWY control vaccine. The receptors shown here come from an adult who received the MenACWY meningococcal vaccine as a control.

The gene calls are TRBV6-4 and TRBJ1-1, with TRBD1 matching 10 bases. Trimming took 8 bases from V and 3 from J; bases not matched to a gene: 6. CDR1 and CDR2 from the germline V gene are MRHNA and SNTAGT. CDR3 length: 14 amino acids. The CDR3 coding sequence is TGTGCCAGCTCGTCCGGGACAGGGGACACTGAAGCTTTCTTT. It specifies CASSSGTGDTEAFF.

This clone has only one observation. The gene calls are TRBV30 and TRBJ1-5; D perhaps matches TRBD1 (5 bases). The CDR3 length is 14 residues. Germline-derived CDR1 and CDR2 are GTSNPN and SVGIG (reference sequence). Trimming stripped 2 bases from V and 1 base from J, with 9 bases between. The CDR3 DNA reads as TGTGCCTGGAGTTGGGCAGGGAGCAATCAGCCCCAGCATTTT. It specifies CAWSWAGSNQPQHF.

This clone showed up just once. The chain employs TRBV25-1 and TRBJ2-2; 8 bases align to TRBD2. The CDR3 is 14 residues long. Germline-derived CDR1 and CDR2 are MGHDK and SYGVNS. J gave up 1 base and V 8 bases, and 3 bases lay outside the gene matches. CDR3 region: CASSAGVNTGELFF. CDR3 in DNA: TGTGCCAGCTCAGCGGGAGTGAACACCGGGGAGCTGTTTTTT.

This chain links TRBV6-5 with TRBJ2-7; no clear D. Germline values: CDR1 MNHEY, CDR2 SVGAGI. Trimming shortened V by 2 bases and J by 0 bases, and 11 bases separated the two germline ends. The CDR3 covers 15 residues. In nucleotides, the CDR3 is TGTGCCAGCAGTTACAGCCCCCAGGCCTCCTACGAGCAGTACTTC. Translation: CASSYSPQASYEQYF.

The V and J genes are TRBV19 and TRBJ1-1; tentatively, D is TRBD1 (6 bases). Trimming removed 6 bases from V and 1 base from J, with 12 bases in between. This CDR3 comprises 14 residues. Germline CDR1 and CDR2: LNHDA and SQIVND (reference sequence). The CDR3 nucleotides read TGTGCCAGTAGCGAGACAGGCCCGAACACTGAAGCTTTCTTT. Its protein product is CASSETGPNTEAFF.

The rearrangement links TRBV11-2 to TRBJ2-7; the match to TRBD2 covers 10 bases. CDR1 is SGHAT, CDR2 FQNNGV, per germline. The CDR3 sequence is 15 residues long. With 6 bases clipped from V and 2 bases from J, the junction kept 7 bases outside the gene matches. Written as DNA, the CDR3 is TGTGCCAGCAGACGGACTAGCGGCTTTACCTACGAGCAGTACTTC. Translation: CASRRTSGFTYEQYF.

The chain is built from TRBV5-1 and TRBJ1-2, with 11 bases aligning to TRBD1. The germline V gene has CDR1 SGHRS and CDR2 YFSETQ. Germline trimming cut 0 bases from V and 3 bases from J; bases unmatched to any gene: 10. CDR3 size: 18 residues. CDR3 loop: CASSLAPGQGVNYYGYTF. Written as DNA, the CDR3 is TGCGCCAGCAGCTTGGCCCCGGGACAGGGGGTTAATTACTATGGCTACACCTTC.

The CDR3 DNA sequence: TGTGCCAGCAGCGGCGTTTGGGGGGCTGAGGCCGGGGAGCTGTTTTTT. This sequence encodes CASSGVWGAEAGELFF. The chain employs TRBV5-4 and TRBJ2-2; D is possibly TRBD1 or TRBD2 (6 bases each). The CDR3 covers 16 residues. Germline assignment: CDR1 SGHNT and CDR2 YYREEE (reference sequence). The V end was cut by 4 bases, the J end by 6 bases, with 19 bases between.

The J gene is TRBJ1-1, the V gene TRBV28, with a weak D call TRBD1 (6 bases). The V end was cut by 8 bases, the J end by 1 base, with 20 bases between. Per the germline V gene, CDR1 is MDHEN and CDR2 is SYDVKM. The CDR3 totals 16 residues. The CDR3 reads CASGGFRRDTNTEAFF. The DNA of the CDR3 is TGTGCCAGCGGCGGATTCAGAAGGGACACGAACACTGAAGCTTTCTTT.

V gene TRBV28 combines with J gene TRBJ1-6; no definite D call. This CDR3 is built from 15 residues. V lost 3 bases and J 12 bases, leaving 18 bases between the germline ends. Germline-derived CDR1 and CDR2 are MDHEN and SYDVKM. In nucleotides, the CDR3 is TGTGCCAGCAGTTTCCGGGCAGAGACGATACTACCCCTCCACTTT. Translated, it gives CASSFRAETILPLHF. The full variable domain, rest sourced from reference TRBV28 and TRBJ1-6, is DVKVTQSSRYLVKRTGEKVFLECVQDMDHENMFWYRQDPGLGLRLIYFSYDVKMKEKGDIPEGYSVSREKKERFSLILESASTNQTSMYLCASSFRAETILPLHFGNGTRLTVT.

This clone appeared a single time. The CDR3 DNA follows: TGTGCCAGCAGGCTCCTAGGACCCACCTACGAGCAGTACTTC. Protein product: CASRLLGPTYEQYF. This chain connects TRBV27 to TRBJ2-7; no reliable D call. V lost 6 bases and J 2 bases, leaving 14 bases between the germline ends. This CDR3 contains 14 residues. CDR1 is MNHEY and CDR2 is SMNVEV in the germline V gene (reference sequence).

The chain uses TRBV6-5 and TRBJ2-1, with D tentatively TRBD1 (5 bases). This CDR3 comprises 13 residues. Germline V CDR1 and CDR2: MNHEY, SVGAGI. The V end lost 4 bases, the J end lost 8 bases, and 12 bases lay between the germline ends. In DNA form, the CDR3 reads TGTGCCAGCAGTTCAGGGTTACTGGATGAGCAGTTCTTC. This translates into CASSSGLLDEQFF.

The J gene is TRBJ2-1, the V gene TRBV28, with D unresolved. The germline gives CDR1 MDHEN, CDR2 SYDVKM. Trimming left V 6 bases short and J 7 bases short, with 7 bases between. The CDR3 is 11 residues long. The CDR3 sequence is CASREANEQFF. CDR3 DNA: TGTGCCAGCAGAGAGGCAAATGAGCAGTTCTTC. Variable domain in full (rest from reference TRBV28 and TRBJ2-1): DVKVTQSSRYLVKRTGEKVFLECVQDMDHENMFWYRQDPGLGLRLIYFSYDVKMKEKGDIPEGYSVSREKKERFSLILESASTNQTSMYLCASREANEQFFGPGTRLTVL.

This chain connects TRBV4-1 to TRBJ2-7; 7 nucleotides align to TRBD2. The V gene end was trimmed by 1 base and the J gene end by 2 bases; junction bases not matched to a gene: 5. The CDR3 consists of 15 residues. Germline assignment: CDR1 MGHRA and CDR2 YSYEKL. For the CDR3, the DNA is TGCGCCAGCAGCCAAGCGCCTAGCGGAGCCTACGAGCAGTACTTC. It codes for CASSQAPSGAYEQYF.

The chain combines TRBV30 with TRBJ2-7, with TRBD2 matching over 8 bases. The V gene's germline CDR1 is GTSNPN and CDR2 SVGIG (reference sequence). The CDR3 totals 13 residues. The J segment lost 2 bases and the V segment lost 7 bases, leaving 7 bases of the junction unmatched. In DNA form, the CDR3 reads TGTGCCTCCATGACAGCGGGGGCCTACGAGCAGTACTTC. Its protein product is CASMTAGAYEQYF.

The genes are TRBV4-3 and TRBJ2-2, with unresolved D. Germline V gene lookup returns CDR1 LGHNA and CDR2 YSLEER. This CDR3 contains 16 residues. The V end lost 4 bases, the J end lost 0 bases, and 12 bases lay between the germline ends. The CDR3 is CASSLWTGANTGELFF. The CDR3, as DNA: TGCGCCAGCAGCCTATGGACGGGTGCGAACACCGGGGAGCTGTTTTTT.

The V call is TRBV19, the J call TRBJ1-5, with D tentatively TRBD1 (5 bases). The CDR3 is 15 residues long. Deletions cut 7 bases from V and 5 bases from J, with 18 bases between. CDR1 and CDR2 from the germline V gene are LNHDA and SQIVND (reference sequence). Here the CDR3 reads CASTHLPGGDQPQHF. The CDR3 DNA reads TGTGCCAGTACCCACTTACCCGGGGGGGATCAGCCCCAGCATTTT.

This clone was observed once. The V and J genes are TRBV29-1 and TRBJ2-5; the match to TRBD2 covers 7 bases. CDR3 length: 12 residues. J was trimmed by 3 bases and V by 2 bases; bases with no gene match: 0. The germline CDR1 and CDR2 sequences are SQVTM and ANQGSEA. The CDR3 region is CSVETSEETQYF. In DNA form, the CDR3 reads TGCAGCGTTGAAACTAGCGAAGAGACCCAGTACTTC.

In nucleotides, the CDR3 is TGTGCCAGTATGGAAGGGGGGAGCGATGGCTACACCTTC. This codes for CASMEGGSDGYTF. The chain employs TRBV19 and TRBJ1-2; tentatively, D is TRBD1 (6 bases). CDR1 is LNHDA, CDR2 SQIVND, per germline (reference sequence). Trimming left V 7 bases short and J 6 bases short, with 15 bases between. The CDR3 is 13 amino acids.

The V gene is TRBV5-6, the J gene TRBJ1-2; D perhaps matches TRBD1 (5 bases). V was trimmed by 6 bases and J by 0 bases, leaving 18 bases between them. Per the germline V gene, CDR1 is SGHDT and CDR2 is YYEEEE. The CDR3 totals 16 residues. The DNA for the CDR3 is TGTGCCAGCACCCCCGGGGGGGTCTTTGCTAACTATGGCTACACCTTC. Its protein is CASTPGGVFANYGYTF.

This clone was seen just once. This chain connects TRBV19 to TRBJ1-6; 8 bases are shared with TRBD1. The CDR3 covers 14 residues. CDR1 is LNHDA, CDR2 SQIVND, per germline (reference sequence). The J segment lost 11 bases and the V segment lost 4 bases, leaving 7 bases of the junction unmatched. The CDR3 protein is CASSTGQGRTPLHF. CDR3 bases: TGTGCCAGTAGTACTGGACAGGGTAGGACACCCCTCCACTTT.

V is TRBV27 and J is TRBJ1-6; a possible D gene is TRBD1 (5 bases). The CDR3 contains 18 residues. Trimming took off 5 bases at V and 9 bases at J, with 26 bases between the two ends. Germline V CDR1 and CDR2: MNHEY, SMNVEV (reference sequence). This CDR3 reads CASSRGWGGGQRGSPLHF. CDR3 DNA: TGTGCCAGCAGTCGTGGTTGGGGCGGAGGACAAAGAGGTTCACCCCTCCACTTT.